This entry is about one T cell receptor (beta chain). The antigen is unknown. The naive CD8 fraction comprised CD45RO-negative cells positively selected for CCR7 and excluded terminally differentiated effector memory CD45RA+ cells. The source of the sample is a study of shared clonotypes between healthy human individuals. Findings of the study overall: Shared clonotypes across all four donors exceeded non-shared ones in generation probability. Despite large depth, sorted-subset datasets appeared incompletely sequenced.

Every subset had its genomic DNA shared out evenly among several immunoSEQ plates. Sequencing used immunoSEQ multiplex PCR; TCRdb keeps in-frame clones, though not all of them. The sample shows roughly 600,000 clones, 95% to 98% of them seen only once. V lost 4 bases and J 6 bases, leaving 23 bases between the germline ends. Germline CDR1 is SEHNR and CDR2 is FQNEAQ (reference sequence). This CDR3 is 17 amino acids long. This receptor was obtained from a man aged 30 to 39 in good health. The sample comprised naive CD8+ T cells sorted from blood. The chain uses TRBV7-9 and TRBJ2-3; TRBD1 might be the D (6 bases). CDR3 DNA sequence: TGTGCCAGCAGCTCGTTACGGGACAAGGGTCTCGGCGATACGCAGTATTTT. This sequence encodes CASSSLRDKGLGDTQYF. The full variable domain, rest sourced from reference TRBV7-9 and TRBJ2-3, is DTGVSQNPRHKITKRGQNVTFRCDPISEHNRLYWYRQTLGQGPEFLTYFQNEAQLEKSRLLSDRFSAERPKGSFSTLEIQRTEQGDSAMYLCASSSLRDKGLGDTQYFGPGTRLTVL.